This T cell receptor (beta chain) is drawn from a study of kidney transplant recipient with SARS-CoV-2 infection. A single record per CDR3 protein comes from TCRdb applying MiXCR to the reads. The table lists fewer than 250,000 distinct CDR3 sequences, around 30% of them singletons. A note on this clonotype: At one of its ends the junction is not consistent with the germline gene, which may arise from a read error.

This CDR3 contains 17 residues. Germline assignment: CDR1 DFQATT and CDR2 SNEGSKA (reference sequence). The TCR originated in a male patient in his 30s who had COVID-19 and was a kidney transplant recipient. A share of the T cells may be of graft donor origin. The material sequenced was a blood sample, taken at baseline and around day 110 from a kidney transplant recipient. The chain has TRBV20-1 and TRBJ2-4; D is unclear. The CDR3 region is CSAGVSCFTKSGQRPDF. The CDR3 coding sequence is TGCAGTGCTGGTGTAAGCTGTTTCACAAAGTCGGGCCAACGTCCTGACTTC.